The following is a TCR beta chain sequence with its context. Its matching antigen is unknown. Looked up from germline, CDR1 is SQVTM and CDR2 is ANQGSEA. This CDR3 region has 15 residues. Trimming removed 5 bases at V and 4 bases at J, with 18 bases between. The sample belongs to a study of shared clonotypes between healthy human individuals. Sequencing used immunoSEQ multiplex PCR; TCRdb keeps in-frame clones, though not all of them. The profile shows 2.3 million or so clones, approximately 95% of them singletons. Study-wide results and limits: Larger richness was generally estimated for naive than memory subsets.

The chain links TRBV29-1 to TRBJ2-1, with D possibly matching TRBD2 (7 bases). Sequencing used naive CD4+ T cells from PBMCs. The subset was: CD45RA+ positively selected. The source is a man aged 18 to 30 in good health. Some clones in this sample may be carry-over from other donors' samples. Here the CDR3 reads CSVRNRTRGYNEQFF. The CDR3 DNA reads TGCAGCGTTCGAAATAGGACTAGGGGGTACAATGAGCAGTTCTTC.